The subject of this entry is one T cell receptor beta chain. Trimming removed 3 bases at V and 2 bases at J, with 19 bases between. CDR1 and CDR2 (germline): KGHDR, SFDVKD. The CDR3 spans 19 residues. These data originate in a study of control samples from healthy donors and cancer patients. Method: immunoSEQ multiplex PCR; TCRdb's copy keeps in-frame clones and lacks some. Of under 450,000 clones in the sample, about 93% were seen once. Sequencing was performed on PBMCs. This chain joins TRBV24-1 and TRBJ2-6, with a possible D match to TRBD1 (8 bases). The receptor was derived from a man between 40 and 49 years old with head and neck cancer. CDR3 in DNA: TGTGCCACCAGTGATCCCCTGACAGGGGAGGGCCCTGGGGCCAACGTCCTGACTTTC. As protein: CATSDPLTGEGPGANVLTF.